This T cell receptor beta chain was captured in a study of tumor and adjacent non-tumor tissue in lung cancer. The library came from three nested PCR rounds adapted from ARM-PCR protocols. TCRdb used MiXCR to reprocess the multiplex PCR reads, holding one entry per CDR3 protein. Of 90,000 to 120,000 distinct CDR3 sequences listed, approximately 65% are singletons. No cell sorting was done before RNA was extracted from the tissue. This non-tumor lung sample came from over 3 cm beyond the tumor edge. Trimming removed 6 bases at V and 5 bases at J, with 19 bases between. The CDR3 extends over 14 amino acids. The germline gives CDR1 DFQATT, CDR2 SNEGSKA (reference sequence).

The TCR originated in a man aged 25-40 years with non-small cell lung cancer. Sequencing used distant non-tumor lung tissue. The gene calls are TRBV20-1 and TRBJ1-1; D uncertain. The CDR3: CSAKKEGRETEAFF. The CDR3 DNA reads TGCAGTGCCAAGAAGGAGGGAAGGGAAACTGAAGCTTTCTTT.